The 14 T cell receptor beta chains presented below share a single source sample, sequenced in a study of cytomegalovirus exposure and HLA in healthy donors. The protocol was immunoSEQ multiplex PCR, while the TCRdb copy is restricted to in-frame clones and leaves out a portion. Here the sample spans fewer than 200,000 clones, around 96% being singletons. The specimen sequenced was PBMCs. These receptors came from a woman between 18 and 29 years old in good health and CMV-seronegative.

This chain links TRBV5-1 with TRBJ2-1; the match to TRBD1 covers 7 bases. The CDR3 is made up of 12 amino acids. Germline V lookup: CDR1 SGHRS, CDR2 YFSETQ. After removal of 2 bases from V and 10 bases from J, the junction contained 3 bases not matched to a gene. For the CDR3, the DNA is TGCGCCAGCAGCTTACAGGGGCACGAGCAGTTCTTC. It encodes CASSLQGHEQFF.

The V and J genes are TRBV9 and TRBJ2-7; a weak D match, TRBD1 (5 bases). The germline CDR1 and CDR2 sequences are SGDLS and YYNGEE. The V and J ends lost 4 bases and 2 bases respectively, with 16 bases between them. The CDR3 runs 15 residues. The CDR3 nucleotides are TGTGCCAGCAGCCCGGAGAAGGGGCCCGCCTACGAGCAGTACTTC. Protein product: CASSPEKGPAYEQYF.

This clone was seen once. The V call is TRBV6-1, the J call TRBJ2-7; 13 positions match TRBD2. The length of the CDR3 is 14 residues. Germline V gene data show CDR1 as MNHNS and CDR2 as SASEGT. The junction had 2 bases not matched to a gene; V was cut back by 4 bases and J by 5 bases. The CDR3 nucleotides read TGTGCCAGCAGTGGACTAGCGGGGGGCCACGAGCAGTACTTC. Amino acids: CASSGLAGGHEQYF.

This chain joins TRBV5-1 and TRBJ2-3, with TRBD2 matching 8 bases. This CDR3 has 15 amino acids. Trimming took 6 bases from V and 2 from J; bases not matched to a gene: 8. Germline V CDR1 and CDR2: SGHRS, YFSETQ. The chain's CDR3 is CASIPAGDYTDTQYF. CDR3 coding DNA: TGCGCCAGCATCCCAGCGGGGGACTACACAGATACGCAGTATTTT.

The chain is built from TRBV11-2 and TRBJ1-2; 7 bases align to TRBD1. The germline gives CDR1 SGHAT, CDR2 FQNNGV. V was clipped by 4 bases and J by 5 bases; unmatched bases: 19. The CDR3 extends over 18 amino acids. The CDR3 coding sequence is TGTGCCAGCAGCTCCACCAAAACCCGGATCAGGGGGTCATATGGCTACACCTTC. Translating it yields CASSSTKTRIRGSYGYTF.

This chain links TRBV7-3 with TRBJ1-5; possible D gene TRBD1, 6 bases. With 9 bases removed from V and 0 bases from J, the gap between germline ends came to 18 bases. The CDR3 extends over 16 amino acids. Germline CDR1 and CDR2: SGHTA and FQGTGA. The CDR3 loop reads CARKAGDGFSNQPQHF. The CDR3 nucleotides are TGTGCCAGAAAAGCAGGGGATGGATTTAGCAATCAGCCCCAGCATTTT.

The gene calls are TRBV11-3 and TRBJ1-1, with no clear D. CDR3 length: 15 residues. The germline V gene encodes CDR1 SGHNT and CDR2 YENEEA. V lost 5 bases, J lost 1 base, and 14 bases lay in between. The CDR3 nucleotides read TGTGCCAGCAGCCTAAACGGCGCAGGGAACACTGAAGCTTTCTTT. Its protein is CASSLNGAGNTEAFF.

V is TRBV7-3 and J is TRBJ2-2; the D gene is possibly TRBD1 (5 bases). CDR3 length: 21 residues. Germline lookup yields CDR1 SGHTA and CDR2 FQGTGA. With 5 bases removed from V and 0 bases from J, the gap between germline ends came to 28 bases. The CDR3, as DNA: TGTGCCAGCAGCCCCCGCCTTGGGGCCGGTAAGGGAACCACGAACACCGGGGAGCTGTTTTTT. Amino acids: CASSPRLGAGKGTTNTGELFF.

The chain links TRBV4-2 to TRBJ1-5; D might be TRBD1 (6 bases). This CDR3 is 14 amino acids long. Germline CDR1 and CDR2: LGHNA and YNFKEQ. V shed 2 bases and J shed 7 bases, with 12 bases lying between them. The CDR3 reads CASSQQGMGQPQHF. The CDR3 DNA reads TGTGCCAGCAGCCAACAGGGGATGGGGCAGCCCCAGCATTTT.

The rearrangement uses TRBV14 and TRBJ1-6; D is unresolved. The germline gives CDR1 SGHDN, CDR2 FVKESK. This CDR3 comprises 13 residues. V shed 4 bases and J shed 10 bases, with 11 bases lying between them. For the CDR3, the DNA is TGTGCCAGCAGCCTCAATCTCTACTCACCCCTCCACTTT. Protein: CASSLNLYSPLHF.

V and J are TRBV15 and TRBJ2-2; D is unclear. The CDR3 consists of 13 residues. CDR1 is LNHNV, CDR2 YYDKDF, per germline (reference sequence). Deletions cut 6 bases from V and 2 bases from J, with 7 bases between. The CDR3 DNA sequence: TGTGCCACCAGTTTTCCTAACACCGGGGAGCTGTTTTTT. It is translated as CATSFPNTGELFF. Full variable domain (outside the CDR3, taken from reference TRBV15 and TRBJ2-2): DAMVIQNPRYQVTQFGKPVTLSCSQTLNHNVMYWYQQKSSQAPKLLFHYYDKDFNNEADTPDNFQSRRPNTSFCFLDIRSPGLGDTAMYLCATSFPNTGELFFGEGSRLTVL.

This chain joins TRBV10-3 and TRBJ2-1, with 9 nucleotides matching TRBD1. CDR1 and CDR2 (germline): ENHRY, SYGVKD. J was trimmed by 9 bases and V by 6 bases; bases with no gene match: 6. The length of the CDR3 is 13 residues. CDR3 region: CAIRRDRDGEQFF. In nucleotides, the CDR3 is TGTGCCATCAGGAGGGACAGGGACGGTGAGCAGTTCTTC.

V is TRBV9 and J is TRBJ1-2; TRBD1 matches 9 bases. CDR3 length: 13 residues. V gave up 6 bases and J gave up 6 bases; unmatched junction bases: 6. Germline V lookup: CDR1 SGDLS, CDR2 YYNGEE. The CDR3 is CASTSRDRDGYTF. CDR3 nucleotides: TGTGCCAGCACCTCCCGGGACAGGGATGGCTACACCTTC.

This clone was recorded once. The rearrangement joins TRBV6-1 to TRBJ1-1; D is possibly TRBD1 (5 bases). Germline V gene data show CDR1 as MNHNS and CDR2 as SASEGT. There are 13 residues in the CDR3. Trimming took off 5 bases at V and 6 bases at J, with 13 bases between the two ends. In DNA, the CDR3 is TGTGCCAGCAGTCGGGGGGATTCCGCTGAAGCTTTCTTT. Translated, it gives CASSRGDSAEAFF.